These 18 T cell receptor beta chains originate from one sample sequenced in a study of T cell responses to AZD1222 COVID-19 vaccine. Clones were read by immunoSEQ multiplex PCR, and TCRdb kept only the in-frame ones, dropping some. The repertoire includes 130,000 to 150,000 clones, around 86% of them detected once, and 4.1% sits in the top ten. The specimen was peripheral blood, collected on day 0 of MenACWY control vaccination. These receptors all come from an adult in good health.

This clone was counted once. The chain links TRBV12-5 to TRBJ2-3, with D possibly matching TRBD1 (6 bases). CDR1 and CDR2 from the germline V gene are LGHNT and FRNRAP. Trimming shortened V by 5 bases and J by 7 bases, and 13 bases separated the two germline ends. The CDR3 covers 13 residues. The CDR3 nucleotides are TGTGCTAGTGGTGTATACAGGGTCTATACGCAGTATTTT. Protein sequence: CASGVYRVYTQYF.

The rearrangement uses TRBV28 and TRBJ1-5; D unclear. The CDR3 has 11 residues. Germline-derived CDR1 and CDR2 are MDHEN and SYDVKM. V lost 5 bases and J lost 11, with 10 bases in between. In DNA form, the CDR3 reads TGTGCCAGCAGTAATTCGCGTTCCCAGCATTTT. Its translation: CASSNSRSQHF.

In this sample, this clone turned up a few times. This chain uses TRBV27 with TRBJ1-1, with D possibly being TRBD1 (5 bases). CDR1 and CDR2 (germline): MNHEY, SMNVEV (reference sequence). The CDR3 runs 15 residues. V shed 1 base and J shed 1 base, with 10 bases lying between them. For the CDR3, the DNA is TGTGCCAGCAGTTTATATGGGGGATCGAACACTGAAGCTTTCTTT. Translating gives CASSLYGGSNTEAFF.

The chain couples TRBV12-3 or TRBV12-4 to TRBJ2-2; no reliable D call. The CDR3 covers 13 residues. Trimming took off 2 bases at V and 1 base at J, with 2 bases between the two ends. The chain's CDR3 is CASSLLNTGELFF. The CDR3 coding sequence is TGTGCCAGCAGTTTATTGAACACCGGGGAGCTGTTTTTT.

The chain joins TRBV5-1 to TRBJ1-3; D is undetermined. The V gene's germline CDR1 is SGHRS and CDR2 YFSETQ. The CDR3 is made up of 14 amino acids. The germline V and J ends were trimmed by 0 bases and 2 bases, with 6 bases remaining between them. The CDR3, as DNA: TGCGCCAGCAGCTTGGCGGGAACTGGAAACACCATATATTTT. It is translated as CASSLAGTGNTIYF. Using reference TRBV5-1 and TRBJ1-3 for the parts outside the CDR3, the full variable domain is KAGVTQTPRYLIKTRGQQVTLSCSPISGHRSVSWYQQTPGQGLQFLFEYFSETQRNKGNFPGRFSGRQFSNSRSEMNVSTLELGDSALYLCASSLAGTGNTIYFGEGSWLTVV.

The chain links TRBV5-8 to TRBJ1-2; the match to TRBD1 covers 7 bases. Germline V lookup: CDR1 SGHTS, CDR2 YDEGEE. The CDR3 runs 16 residues. V was pared by 4 bases and J by 1 base, with 10 bases of the junction left unmatched. The CDR3, as DNA: TGTGCCAGCAGCACCTTAGGACAGGAGCGTAACTATGGCTACACCTTC. Its protein is CASSTLGQERNYGYTF.

This clone was seen just once. The rearrangement uses TRBV4-1 and TRBJ1-3, with D unresolved. Germline CDR1 and CDR2: MGHRA and YSYEKL. The CDR3 covers 15 residues. The V gene lost 1 base and the J gene lost 8 bases, with 15 bases spanning the gap. The CDR3 is CASSQGAALLDTIYF. Here the CDR3 DNA reads TGCGCCAGCAGCCAAGGGGCAGCCCTCCTAGACACCATATATTTT.

The V gene is TRBV21-1, the J gene TRBJ2-1; the table's D call TRBD2 went unverified against the DNA. TRBV21-1 is given as a pseudogene. The CDR3 runs to 16 residues. The CDR3 reads CASSKALTSGGREQFF. In nucleotides, the CDR3 is TGTGCCAGCAGCAAAGCTCTGACTAGCGGGGGTAGGGAGCAGTTCTTC.

The J gene is TRBJ2-3, the V gene TRBV9; weak D call: TRBD1 (6 bases). The CDR3 length is 14 residues. Trimming shortened V by 3 bases and J by 4 bases, and 12 bases separated the two germline ends. Looked up from germline, CDR1 is SGDLS and CDR2 is YYNGEE. The DNA for the CDR3 is TGTGCCAGCAGCGCCCAGGCAGGGGCAGATACGCAGTATTTT. Translation gives CASSAQAGADTQYF.

This clone was seen a few times. The V and J genes are TRBV10-1 and TRBJ1-5; maybe TRBD1 (6 bases). Trimming took 3 bases from V and 2 from J, leaving 8 bases between them. This CDR3 contains 14 residues. Germline V CDR1 and CDR2: WNHNN, SYGVQD (reference sequence). CDR3 residues: CASSDGGRNQPQHF. CDR3 DNA: TGCGCCAGCAGTGATGGGGGGCGCAATCAGCCCCAGCATTTT.

The table lists this clone with a count of one. The chain recombines TRBV2 with TRBJ2-3, with 9 bases fitting TRBD2. The germline CDR1 and CDR2 sequences are SNHLY and FYNNEI. This CDR3 contains 15 residues. With V trimmed by 8 bases and J by 3 bases, 9 bases remained unmatched. CDR3 residues: CASYGAGGRTDTQYF. The DNA for the CDR3 is TGTGCCAGCTATGGAGCGGGGGGACGAACAGATACGCAGTATTTT.

The chain joins TRBV3-1 (or the pseudogene TRBV3-2) to TRBJ2-7; 7 bases match TRBD2. V lost 1 base to trimming and J lost 6 bases; unmatched junction nucleotides: 6. Germline-derived CDR1 and CDR2 are LGHDT and YNNKEL (reference sequence). This CDR3 region has 14 residues. The CDR3 reads CASSQGDSGGEQYV. CDR3 DNA: TGTGCCAGCAGCCAAGGGGACTCGGGGGGCGAGCAGTACGTC.

The sample holds a few counts of this clone. The chain couples TRBV12-5 to TRBJ2-2; the D gene is possibly TRBD2 (6 bases). V dropped 3 bases and J dropped 7 bases, with 15 bases sitting between them. Germline V lookup: CDR1 LGHNT, CDR2 FRNRAP. The CDR3 is 15 amino acids. The CDR3 coding sequence is TGTGCTAGTGGTTTAAAAATCTTGGAGGGCGGGGAGCTGTTTTTT. Its protein is CASGLKILEGGELFF. The full variable domain, with the rest looked up from reference TRBV12-5 and TRBJ2-2, is DARVTQTPRHKVTEMGQEVTMRCQPILGHNTVFWYRQTMMQGLELLAYFRNRAPLDDSGMPKDRFSAEMPDATLATLKIQPSEPRDSAVYFCASGLKILEGGELFFGEGSRLTVL.

In nucleotides, the CDR3 is TGTGCCAGCAGTTTCAGGGGAGACACCATATATTTT. This codes for CASSFRGDTIYF. The chain carries TRBV2 and TRBJ1-3; a possible D gene is TRBD1 (6 bases). V gave up 5 bases and J gave up 8 bases, with 10 bases separating them. This CDR3 has 12 residues. Germline-derived CDR1 and CDR2 are SNHLY and FYNNEI.

The chain employs TRBV7-9 and TRBJ1-2; 7 nucleotides align to TRBD1. V shed 3 bases, J shed 6 bases, and the junction held 7 bases outside the gene matches. This CDR3 spans 14 amino acids. The germline CDR1 and CDR2 sequences are SEHNR and FQNEAQ (reference sequence). The CDR3 sequence is CASSLSTGRDGYTF. The CDR3 DNA reads TGTGCCAGCAGCTTGTCGACAGGGAGGGATGGCTACACCTTC.

Details on this clone: The junction departs from germline at one end; a sequencing error may be responsible. The rearrangement joins TRBV14 to TRBJ2-7, with D unclear. CDR3 size: 10 residues. Germline CDR1 is SGHDN and CDR2 is FVKESK. As DNA, the CDR3 is TGTGCCAGCAGCGCTCTTCCCGCTTTTTTC. Amino acid sequence: CASSALPAFF.

The chain recombines TRBV11-2 with TRBJ2-6; no clear D. This CDR3 has 16 residues. CDR1 and CDR2 (germline): SGHAT, FQNNGV. V lost 5 bases, J lost 0 bases, and 11 bases lay in between. The CDR3 is CASSPGPNSGANVLTF. Here the CDR3 DNA reads TGTGCCAGCAGCCCAGGCCCGAACTCTGGGGCCAACGTCCTGACTTTC.

The chain has TRBV10-3 and TRBJ2-2; TRBD1 might be the D (5 bases). The CDR3 totals 14 residues. Trimming pared 1 base from V and 3 bases from J, leaving 6 bases between. Germline V gene sequence: CDR1 ENHRY, CDR2 SYGVKD. CDR3 DNA sequence: TGTGCCATCAGTGAGTTGGGGCACACCGGGGAGCTGTTTTTT. Translated, it gives CAISELGHTGELFF.